The T cell receptor beta chain described here comes from a study of blood T cell repertoires in COVID-19. As for the study in general: Samples representing acute and convalescent COVID-19 were sourced from the United States, Italy and Spain. PBMCs, B-cell-depleted T cells, or T cells provided the cDNA or gDNA that made up the material.

Original handling: For nucleated cells, counts were estimated from reference gene primer amplification. Generated by immunoSEQ multiplex PCR, the TCRdb table keeps only in-frame clones and is missing some. V and J calls and clone size follow that table, whereas D and trimming were derived from the DNA. The sample includes 250,000 or so clones, 75% to 90% of them seen just once. Per germline, CDR1 MNHNS and CDR2 SASEGT. Trimming took 4 bases from V and 5 from J; bases not matched to a gene: 7. The CDR3 is 18 residues long. The rearrangement uses TRBV6-1 and TRBJ2-6, with 14 nucleotides matching TRBD2. The sequenced sample consisted of peripheral blood. The clonotype originates from a woman aged 40 to 55 who had recovered from COVID-19. This CDR3 reads CASSGLAGGGRRANVLTF. Written as DNA, the CDR3 is TGTGCCAGCAGTGGACTAGCGGGAGGGGGTCGGAGGGCCAACGTCCTGACTTTC.